A selection of T cell receptor beta chains follows, all from one sample in a study of T cell responses to AZD1222 COVID-19 vaccine. Sequencing used immunoSEQ multiplex PCR; TCRdb keeps in-frame clones, though not all of them. The data contain some 96,000 clones, roughly 89% of them seen just once; the ten biggest clones take up 2% to 2.5%. Sequencing was performed on peripheral blood, taken on day 0 of AZD1222 vaccination. All receptors derive from an adult in good health. Each CDR3 is given with its conserved first and last residue. The order of the fields is clone size, V gene, J gene, D gene, CDR3 protein, CDR3 DNA. The D gene is left open where the match is weak. Expanded clones are given a class, and other clones once, few, many or no size at all.

NA	TRBV5-5	TRBJ1-5	NA	CASSSRLRQGGNQPQHF	TGTGCCAGCAGCTCTAGACTTCGGCAGGGTGGCAATCAGCCCCAGCATTTT
once	TRBV30	TRBJ2-7	TRBD1	CAWSSGQGLDEQYF	TGTGCCTGGAGTAGTGGACAGGGACTTGACGAGCAGTACTTC
NA	TRBV1	TRBJ2-7	NA	CTSSQATPGGTYEQYF	TGCACCAGCAGCCAAGCCACCCCCGGGGGTACCTACGAGCAGTACTTC
NA	TRBV5-5	TRBJ2-7	NA	CASSFEDNSYEQYF	TGTGCCAGCAGCTTTGAGGACAACTCCTACGAGCAGTACTTC
NA	TRBV6-5	TRBJ2-3	NA	CASSWLAEGETDTQYF	TGTGCCAGCAGTTGGCTAGCGGAGGGGGAAACAGATACGCAGTATTTT
NA	TRBV19	TRBJ1-5	NA	CAAGMGGLVGNQPQHF	TGTGCCGCGGGCATGGGGGGGCTAGTGGGCAATCAGCCCCAGCATTTT
NA	TRBV27	TRBJ1-2	TRBD1	CASSFGPGTGANYGYTF	TGTGCCAGCAGTTTCGGGCCAGGAACAGGGGCTAACTATGGCTACACCTTC
NA	TRBV4-1	TRBJ1-2	NA	CASSQGLMGKPDYGYTF	TGCGCCAGCAGCCAAGGGCTGATGGGCAAGCCGGACTATGGCTACACCTTC
NA	TRBV2	TRBJ1-1	NA	CASRVAEGLEAFF	TGTGCCAGCAGGGTTGCTGAAGGTCTAGAAGCTTTCTTT
NA	TRBV18	TRBJ1-1	NA	CASSPSRDTEAFF	TGTGCCAGCTCACCTAGCAGGGACACTGAAGCTTTCTTT
NA	TRBV5-8	TRBJ1-2	NA	CASSLGASNYGYTF	TGTGCCAGCAGCTTAGGGGCCTCTAACTATGGCTACACCTTC
NA	TRBV6-5	TRBJ2-3	TRBD1	CASSRGDTQYF	TGTGCCAGCAGCAGGGGGGATACGCAGTATTTT
NA	TRBV10-2	TRBJ2-1	NA	CASSLSPHRMPRDPQFF	TGCGCCAGCAGCCTAAGCCCTCATAGGATGCCACGAGACCCGCAGTTCTTC
NA	TRBV12-3/TRBV12-4	TRBJ1-6	NA	CASSLQQVLHF	TGTGCCAGCAGTCTACAACAGGTTCTCCACTTT
NA	TRBV7-9	TRBJ1-2	NA	CASSLGAFYGYTF	TGTGCCAGCAGCTTAGGAGCTTTCTATGGCTACACCTTC
NA	TRBV9	TRBJ2-5	TRBD2	CASSVTSGGPQETQYF	TGTGCCAGCAGCGTAACTAGCGGGGGGCCCCAAGAGACCCAGTACTTC
NA	TRBV7-9	TRBJ1-1	TRBD1	CASRPRTGLNTEAFF	TGTGCCAGCAGGCCCCGGACAGGTTTGAACACTGAAGCTTTCTTT
NA	TRBV5-6	TRBJ1-3	NA	CASSLDGVKRNTIYF	TGTGCCAGCAGCTTGGATGGGGTAAAAAGAAACACCATATATTTT
NA	TRBV29-1	TRBJ1-2	NA	CSVGGDIGGGYTF	TGCAGCGTTGGGGGAGACATTGGGGGTGGCTACACCTTC
NA	TRBV25-1	TRBJ1-3	NA	CASSDESSGNTIYF	TGTGCCAGCAGTGATGAGAGCTCTGGAAACACCATATATTTT
once	TRBV6-6	TRBJ1-5	NA	CASGRQPQHF	TGTGCCAGCGGGAGGCAGCCCCAGCATTTT
medium-sized	TRBV6-4	TRBJ2-2	NA	CASSPVSPENTGELFF	TGTGCCAGCAGCCCTGTGTCACCCGAGAACACCGGGGAGCTGTTTTTT
NA	TRBV5-1	TRBJ1-1	TRBD1	CASSQVTGGNTEAFF	TGCGCCAGCAGCCAAGTGACAGGGGGAAACACTGAAGCTTTCTTT
once	TRBV19	TRBJ2-3	NA	CASSIHTTTDTQYF	TGTGCCAGTAGTATACATACTACCACAGATACGCAGTATTTT
NA	TRBV2	TRBJ1-1	NA	CASSGVEAEAFF	TGTGCCAGCAGTGGAGTCGAGGCTGAAGCTTTCTTT
NA	TRBV5-1	TRBJ1-1	NA	CASSLGSVGWSEAFF	TGCGCCAGCAGCTTGGGATCGGTGGGGTGGAGTGAAGCTTTCTTT
NA	TRBV2	TRBJ1-1	NA	CASGGQLNTEAFF	TGTGCCAGCGGGGGGCAGCTGAACACTGAAGCTTTCTTT
NA	TRBV13	TRBJ2-7	NA	CASSLLSATPSSYEQYF	TGTGCCAGCAGCCTACTTTCTGCAACACCGAGCTCCTACGAGCAGTACTTC
NA	TRBV6-5	TRBJ2-3	NA	CASSTRGVTDTQYF	TGTGCCAGCAGCACTCGTGGGGTCACAGATACGCAGTATTTT
NA	TRBV6-2/TRBV6-3	TRBJ2-2	NA	CASSYGGAPSTGELFF	TGTGCCAGCAGTTACGGGGGGGCGCCGAGCACCGGGGAGCTGTTTTTT
NA	TRBV10-3	TRBJ1-2	NA	CAIKKVADYGYTF	TGTGCCATCAAGAAGGTCGCGGACTATGGCTACACCTTC
NA	TRBV12-3/TRBV12-4	TRBJ1-1	NA	CASSFSTGKEAFF	TGTGCCAGCAGTTTTAGTACAGGGAAGGAAGCTTTCTTT
NA	TRBV30	TRBJ1-3	TRBD1	CAWSRDRAGNTIYF	TGTGCCTGGAGCCGGGACAGGGCAGGAAACACCATATATTTT
NA	TRBV10-1	TRBJ1-5	NA	CASRGHPYSNQPQHF	TGCGCCAGCAGGGGGCACCCCTATAGCAATCAGCCCCAGCATTTT
NA	TRBV5-1	TRBJ1-3	TRBD1	CASSWGESDRAHTIYF	TGCGCCAGCAGCTGGGGGGAATCGGACAGGGCCCACACCATATATTTT
NA	TRBV18	TRBJ1-1	NA	CASSPRGYAEAFF	TGTGCCAGCTCACCACGGGGGTACGCTGAAGCTTTCTTT
NA	TRBV20-1	TRBJ2-7	NA	CSARSNEQYF	TGCAGTGCTAGAAGCAACGAGCAGTACTTC
NA	TRBV6-2/TRBV6-3	TRBJ1-5	NA	CASSTTENQPQHF	TGTGCCAGCAGTACGACTGAGAATCAGCCCCAGCATTTT
NA	TRBV19	TRBJ1-1	TRBD1	CASSIDLWGQGYGEAFF	TGTGCCAGTAGTATAGATCTTTGGGGACAGGGGTACGGTGAAGCTTTCTTT
few	TRBV19	TRBJ1-4	TRBD1	CASGQARREKLFF	TGTGCCAGTGGACAGGCACGTCGAGAAAAACTGTTTTTT
NA	TRBV27	TRBJ1-1	NA	CASSYRPNTEAFF	TGTGCCAGCAGCTACAGGCCGAACACTGAAGCTTTCTTT
NA	TRBV19	TRBJ1-2	NA	CASSLFSGISGGYTF	TGTGCCAGTAGTCTCTTCTCCGGGATATCGGGAGGCTACACCTTC
NA	TRBV27	TRBJ1-4	TRBD1	CASSRDRVSEKLFF	TGTGCCAGCAGCCGGGACAGGGTTAGTGAAAAACTGTTTTTT
NA	TRBV3-1/TRBV3-2	TRBJ2-2	TRBD1	CASSQDLGTGSGELFF	TGTGCCAGCAGCCAAGATCTCGGGACAGGGTCCGGGGAGCTGTTTTTT
once	TRBV27	TRBJ2-7	NA	CASSWGARAGNYEQYF	TGTGCCAGCAGCTGGGGGGCTCGCGCCGGAAACTACGAGCAGTACTTC
NA	TRBV4-3	TRBJ1-1	NA	CASSQGGPGGAAFF	TGCGCCAGCAGCCAAGGGGGGCCCGGAGGGGCGGCTTTCTTT
NA	TRBV5-1	TRBJ1-2	NA	CASSSQNNYGYTF	TGCGCCAGCAGCTCCCAGAATAACTATGGCTACACCTTC
NA	TRBV12-3/TRBV12-4	TRBJ2-7	TRBD1	CASSFTGGEMYF	TGTGCCAGCAGTTTCACAGGGGGCGAAATGTACTTC
NA	TRBV6-1	TRBJ2-1	TRBD1	CASSEADGQGDNEQFF	TGTGCCAGCAGTGAAGCTGATGGACAGGGCGACAATGAGCAGTTCTTC
NA	TRBV30	TRBJ1-1	NA	CAWNQGPLFLLNTEAFF	TGTGCCTGGAACCAGGGACCTCTTTTCCTCTTGAACACTGAAGCTTTCTTT
NA	TRBV7-9	TRBJ1-1	NA	CASSRGRDDTEAFF	TGTGCCAGCAGCCGGGGACGGGACGACACTGAAGCTTTCTTT
few	TRBV4-1	TRBJ2-1	TRBD2	CASSPGLAGNEQFF	TGCGCCAGCAGCCCGGGACTAGCGGGGAATGAGCAGTTCTTC